The entry that follows covers one T cell receptor (beta chain) sequence. Its antigen remains unidentified. This CDR3 is 11 amino acids long. Trimming pared 7 bases from V and 8 bases from J, leaving 8 bases between. The germline CDR1 and CDR2 sequences are LNHDA and SQIVND (reference sequence). A multiplex PCR was run with 60 Vbeta primers and 13 Jbeta primers. Profiled with immunoSEQ multiplex PCR; TCRdb holds only in-frame clones, not every one. Of about 110,000 clones detected, roughly 70% appear once; the ten largest clones hold about 11%. These data come from a study of cytomegalovirus exposure and HLA in healthy donors. Study conclusions and caveats: Association of a missense DCLRE1C variant with TCR beta V- and J-gene trimming was reported in a later analysis.

Sequencing used PBMCs. The V gene is TRBV19, the J gene TRBJ1-4, with D unresolved. This receptor was identified in a man aged 40-49 years in good health and CMV-seropositive. CDR3 amino acids: CASTGGEKLFF. CDR3 in DNA: TGTGCCAGTACAGGAGGAGAAAAACTGTTTTTT. Variable domain in full (rest from reference TRBV19 and TRBJ1-4): DGGITQSPKYLFRKEGQNVTLSCEQNLNHDAMYWYRQDPGQGLRLIYYSQIVNDFQKGDIAEGYSVSREKKESFPLTVTSAQKNPTAFYLCASTGGEKLFFGSGTQLSVL.